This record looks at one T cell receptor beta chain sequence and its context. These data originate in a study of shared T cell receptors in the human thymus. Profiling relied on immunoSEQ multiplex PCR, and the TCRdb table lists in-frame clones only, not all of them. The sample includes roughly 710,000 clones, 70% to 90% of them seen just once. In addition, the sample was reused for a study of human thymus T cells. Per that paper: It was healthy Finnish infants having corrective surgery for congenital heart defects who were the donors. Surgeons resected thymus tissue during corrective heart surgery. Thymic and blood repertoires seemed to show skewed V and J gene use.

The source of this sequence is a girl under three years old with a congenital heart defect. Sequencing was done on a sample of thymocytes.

CDR3 sequence reads: CASSLKFLGGENIQYF. The CDR3 nucleotides read TGTGCCAGCAGCTTAAAATTCCTGGGGGGGGAAAACATTCAGTACTTC. The chain links TRBV7-9 to TRBJ2-4, with 7 positions matching TRBD2. The CDR3 length is 16 residues. The junction had 9 bases not matched to a gene; V was cut back by 2 bases and J by 5 bases. Germline V gives CDR1 SEHNR, CDR2 FQNEAQ (reference sequence). Together with reference TRBV7-9 and TRBJ2-4, the CDR3 gives the full variable domain: DTGVSQNPRHKITKRGQNVTFRCDPISEHNRLYWYRQTLGQGPEFLTYFQNEAQLEKSRLLSDRFSAERPKGSFSTLEIQRTEQGDSAMYLCASSLKFLGGENIQYFGAGTRLSVL.